This TCR beta chain emerged from a study of technical replicates of blood from a handful of donors. Germline V gene sequence: CDR1 SEHNR, CDR2 FQNEAQ (reference sequence). The CDR3 runs 13 residues. V gave up 7 bases and J gave up 4 bases, with 10 bases separating them. The protocol was immunoSEQ multiplex PCR, while the TCRdb copy is restricted to in-frame clones and leaves out a portion. Of 65,000 to 95,000 clones in the sample, roughly 98% were seen once. V is TRBV7-9 and J is TRBJ1-4; perhaps TRBD1 as D (5 bases). Specimen: T cells isolated from PBMCs. This receptor was obtained from a human donor in good health. This CDR3 is CASTQGGNEKLFF. CDR3 DNA sequence: TGTGCCAGCACCCAGGGTGGTAATGAAAAACTGTTTTTT. Drawing the rest from reference TRBV7-9 and TRBJ1-4, the complete variable domain is DTGVSQNPRHKITKRGQNVTFRCDPISEHNRLYWYRQTLGQGPEFLTYFQNEAQLEKSRLLSDRFSAERPKGSFSTLEIQRTEQGDSAMYLCASTQGGNEKLFFGSGTQLSVL.